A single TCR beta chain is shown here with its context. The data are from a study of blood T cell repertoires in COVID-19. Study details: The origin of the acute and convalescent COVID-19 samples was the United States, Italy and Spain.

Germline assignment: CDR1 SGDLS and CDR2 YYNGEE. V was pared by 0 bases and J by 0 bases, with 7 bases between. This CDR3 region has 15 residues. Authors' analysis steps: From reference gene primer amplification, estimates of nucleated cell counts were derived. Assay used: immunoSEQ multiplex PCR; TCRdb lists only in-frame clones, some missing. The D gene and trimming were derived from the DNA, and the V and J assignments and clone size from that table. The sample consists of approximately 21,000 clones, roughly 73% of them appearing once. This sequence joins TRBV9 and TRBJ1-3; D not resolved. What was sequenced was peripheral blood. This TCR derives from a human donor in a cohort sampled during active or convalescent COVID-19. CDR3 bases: TGTGCCAGCAGCGTAGGCGGAAACTCTGGAAACACCATATATTTT. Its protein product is CASSVGGNSGNTIYF.